This is a list of T cell receptor beta chains from one sample in a study of CD8+CD57+ T cells in acquired aplastic anemia. TCRdb re-analysed the reads in MiXCR, keeping a single row per CDR3 protein. The sample has around 220,000 distinct CDR3 sequences; 40% to 60% are singletons. Sequences were obtained from sorted CD4+, CD8+, or CD8+CD57+ T cells (not recorded which) from PBMCs. These receptors were collected from a human donor with aplastic anemia. Each CDR3 is given with its conserved first and last residue. D genes are given only for firm matches. Some rows have no size entry. The others give once, few or many, or a class for an expanded clone.

J | size | D | V | DNA | CDR3
TRBJ2-7 | . | TRBD1 | TRBV7-6 | TGTGCCAGCAGTCCCGACAGGGTCGACGAGCAGTACTTC | CASSPDRVDEQYF
TRBJ1-1 | many | . | TRBV5-5 | TGTGCCAGTCAACTACTGGGGAACACTGAAGCTTTCTTT | CASQLLGNTEAFF
TRBJ1-2 | many | TRBD1 | TRBV30 | TGTGCCTGGAGTGTCGGACAGGGCTATGGCTACACCTTC | CAWSVGQGYGYTF
TRBJ1-2 | once | . | TRBV10-1 | TGCGCCAGCAGTGAGGACCGGGACCATGGCTACACCTTC | CASSEDRDHGYTF
TRBJ2-1 | many | TRBD1 | TRBV20-1 | TGCAGTGCTAGACCGGGACAGGGGACATCCTACAATGAGCAGTTCTTC | CSARPGQGTSYNEQFF
TRBJ1-1 | few | . | TRBV5-5 | TGTGCCAGCAGCTGGGGGCCGGCCTCGAACACTGAAGCTTTCTTT | CASSWGPASNTEAFF
TRBJ1-4 | . | . | TRBV25-1 | TGTGCCAGCAGTGGCAGAACCCTTAATGAAAAACTGTTTTTT | CASSGRTLNEKLFF
TRBJ2-1 | . | . | TRBV7-9 | TGTGCCAGCAGCTTCCCCCAATACAATGAGCAGTTCTTC | CASSFPQYNEQFF
TRBJ2-3 | . | TRBD1 | TRBV5-5 | TGTGCCAGCAGCTTGGAGACAGGGCTTCATACGCAGTATTTT | CASSLETGLHTQYF
TRBJ2-1 | . | TRBD2 | TRBV9 | TGTGCCAGCAGCGTAGACGGAGCGGGGGGCCTGGGGTCCTACAATGAGCAGTTCTTC | CASSVDGAGGLGSYNEQFF
TRBJ2-1 | many | TRBD2 | TRBV15 | TGTGCCACCAGCGGCGGACTAGCGGGGGGACCCCTCTCCTACAATGAGCAGTTCTTC | CATSGGLAGGPLSYNEQFF
TRBJ1-6 | many | . | TRBV20-1 | TGCAGTGCTAGTCGCGACGACCCGTATAATTCACCCCTCCACTTT | CSASRDDPYNSPLHF
TRBJ2-1 | . | TRBD2 | TRBV10-1 | TGCGCCAGCAGTGAGTCAGGGGGACTAGGGATAGCTGAGCAGTTCTTC | CASSESGGLGIAEQFF